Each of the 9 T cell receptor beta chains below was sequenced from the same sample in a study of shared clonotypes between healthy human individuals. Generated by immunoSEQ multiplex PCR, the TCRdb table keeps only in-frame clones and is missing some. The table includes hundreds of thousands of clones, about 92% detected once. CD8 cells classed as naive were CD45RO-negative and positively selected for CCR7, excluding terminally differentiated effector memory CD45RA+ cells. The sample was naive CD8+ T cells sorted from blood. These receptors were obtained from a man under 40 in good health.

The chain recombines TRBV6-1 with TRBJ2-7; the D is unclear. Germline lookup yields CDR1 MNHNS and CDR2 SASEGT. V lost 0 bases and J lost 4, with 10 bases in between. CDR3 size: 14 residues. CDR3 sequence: CASSEALLGYEQYF. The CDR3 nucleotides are TGTGCCAGCAGTGAAGCGCTTCTGGGGTACGAGCAGTACTTC.

CDR3 protein: CSASLPRGSTGELFF. The CDR3 nucleotides read TGCAGCGCCAGCCTCCCTAGGGGGTCTACCGGGGAGCTGTTTTTT. This sequence joins TRBV29-1 and TRBJ2-2, with D perhaps TRBD1 (6 bases). Trimming pared 7 bases from V and 5 bases from J, leaving 20 bases between. The germline V gene has CDR1 SQVTM and CDR2 ANQGSEA. This CDR3 has 15 amino acids.

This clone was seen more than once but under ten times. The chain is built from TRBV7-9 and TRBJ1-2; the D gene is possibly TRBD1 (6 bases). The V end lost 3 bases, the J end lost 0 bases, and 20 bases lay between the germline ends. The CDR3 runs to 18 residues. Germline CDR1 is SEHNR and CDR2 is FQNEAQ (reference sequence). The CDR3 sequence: CASSFSDRTHGANYGYTF. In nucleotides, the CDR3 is TGTGCCAGCAGCTTTTCCGACAGGACCCACGGAGCTAACTATGGCTACACCTTC.

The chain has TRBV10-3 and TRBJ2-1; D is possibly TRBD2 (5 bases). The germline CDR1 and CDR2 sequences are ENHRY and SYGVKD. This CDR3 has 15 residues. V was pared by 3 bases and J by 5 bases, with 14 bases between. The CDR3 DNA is TGTGCCATCAGTGAAGCCAGCGGCGTTCACAATGAGCAGTTCTTC. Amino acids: CAISEASGVHNEQFF.

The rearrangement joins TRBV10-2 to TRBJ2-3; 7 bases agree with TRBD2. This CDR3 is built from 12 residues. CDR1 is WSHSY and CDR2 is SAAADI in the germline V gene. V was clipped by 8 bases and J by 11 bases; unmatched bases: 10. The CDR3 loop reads CASWRSGEGQYF. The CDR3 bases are TGCGCCAGCTGGCGAAGCGGGGAGGGGCAGTATTTT.

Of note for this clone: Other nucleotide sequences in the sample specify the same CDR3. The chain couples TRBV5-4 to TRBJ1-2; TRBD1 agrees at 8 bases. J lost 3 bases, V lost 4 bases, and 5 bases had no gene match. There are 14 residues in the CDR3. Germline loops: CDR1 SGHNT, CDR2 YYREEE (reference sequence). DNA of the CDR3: TGTGCCAGCAGCCCTGGACAGGGAGACTATGGCTACACCTTC. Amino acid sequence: CASSPGQGDYGYTF.

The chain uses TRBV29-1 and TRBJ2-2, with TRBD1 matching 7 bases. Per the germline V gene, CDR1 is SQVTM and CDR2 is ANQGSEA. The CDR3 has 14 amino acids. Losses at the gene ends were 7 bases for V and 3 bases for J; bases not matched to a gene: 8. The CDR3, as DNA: TGCAGCGCAACAGGGGAGCCGGACACCGGGGAGCTGTTTTTT. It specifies CSATGEPDTGELFF.

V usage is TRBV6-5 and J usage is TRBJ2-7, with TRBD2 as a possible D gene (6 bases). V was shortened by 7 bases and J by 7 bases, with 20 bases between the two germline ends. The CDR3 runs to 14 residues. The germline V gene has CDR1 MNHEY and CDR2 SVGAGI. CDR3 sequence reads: CASTSGRSRQEQYF. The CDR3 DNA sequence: TGTGCCAGCACCTCGGGGAGGAGTCGGCAAGAGCAGTACTTC.

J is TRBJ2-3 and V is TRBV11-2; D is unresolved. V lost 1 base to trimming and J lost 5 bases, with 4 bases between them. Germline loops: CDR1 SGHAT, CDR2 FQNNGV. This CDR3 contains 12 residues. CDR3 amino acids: CASSLALDTQYF. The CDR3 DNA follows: TGTGCCAGCAGCTTAGCGTTAGATACGCAGTATTTT.